The present T cell receptor beta chain was sequenced within a study of siplizumab effects on memory and regulatory T cells. Points on this clone: Its antigen is unknown.

Study results and limitations: It seemed that naive T cells were more diverse than memory cells and were major contributors to the alloresponse.

Each sample yielded about 10^5 assayed TCR templates. Profiled with immunoSEQ multiplex PCR; TCRdb holds only in-frame clones, not every one. Of tens of thousands of clones listed, just over 95% are singletons. The V gene end was trimmed by 9 bases and the J gene end by 4 bases; junction bases not matched to a gene: 7. The germline V gene has CDR1 MNHEY and CDR2 SMNVEV (reference sequence). CDR3 length: 13 amino acids. In a few donor pairs, unstimulated naive, memory, effector memory and TEMRA subsets were sequenced. This clonotype was obtained from a human donor in good health. The specimen sequenced was naive CD8+ T cells sorted from blood. This sequence joins TRBV27 and TRBJ1-2; 8 bases map to TRBD1. CDR3 coding DNA: TGTGCCAGTCAGGACAGGGAGTCCTATGGCTACACCTTC. It is translated as CASQDRESYGYTF.